The 25 T cell receptor beta chains listed next were all sequenced from one sample in a study of PD-1 blockade in mismatch repair-deficient tumors (dated by TCRdb to 2017 to 2019). Receptors were amplified or captured by the immunoSEQ multiplex PCR assay. Imported from immuneACCESS, the table was reduced by TCRdb to in-frame sequences with V and J called. These copies leave out some clones; in studies compared against another copy, an unresolved V gene accounts for under half, and the cause of the remainder is not known. The sample includes about 66,000 clones, with approximately 80% observed a single time. Roughly 5% of the sample goes to the ten largest clones. The specimen was peripheral blood, collected 2 weeks after starting pembrolizumab. The receptors were sampled from an adult with mismatch repair-deficient cancer.

This sequence joins TRBV7-9 and TRBJ1-1; D gene ambiguous. V gave up 1 base and J gave up 1 base, with 7 bases separating them. Looked up from germline, CDR1 is SEHNR and CDR2 is FQNEAQ (reference sequence). The CDR3 runs 14 residues. CDR3 residues: CASSLGLGNTEAFF. As DNA, the CDR3 is TGTGCCAGCAGCTTAGGCCTGGGGAACACTGAAGCTTTCTTT.

The gene calls are TRBV7-8 and TRBJ2-7; 13 bases align to TRBD2. Unmatched junction bases numbered 4, after V lost 0 bases and J lost 2 bases. The CDR3 contains 17 residues. The V gene's germline CDR1 is SGHVS and CDR2 FQNEAQ. The CDR3 loop reads CASSLARTSGRTYEQYF. The CDR3, as DNA: TGTGCCAGCAGCTTAGCGCGGACTAGCGGGAGAACCTACGAGCAGTACTTC. Complete variable domain (other parts from reference TRBV7-8 and TRBJ2-7): GAGVSQSPRYKVAKRGQDVALRCDPISGHVSLFWYQQALGQGPEFLTYFQNEAQLDKSGLPSDRFFAERPEGSVSTLKIQRTQQEDSAVYLCASSLARTSGRTYEQYFGPGTRLTVT.

This rearrangement joins TRBV7-9 to TRBJ1-5; D remains unclear. Germline CDR1 reads SEHNR; CDR2 reads FQNEAQ (reference sequence). Between the trimmed V and J ends, which lost 3 bases and 7 bases, there was a span of 10 bases. This CDR3 comprises 13 residues. DNA of the CDR3: TGTGCCAGCAGCTTTACCGGCGAGCAGCCCCAGCATTTT. Its protein is CASSFTGEQPQHF.

This chain uses TRBV30 with TRBJ2-7; 10 positions agree with TRBD1. CDR1 is GTSNPN, CDR2 SVGIG, per germline (reference sequence). This CDR3 is 15 amino acids long. The V gene end was trimmed by 0 bases and the J gene end by 4 bases; junction bases not matched to a gene: 6. The CDR3 protein is CAWSVRGTGVYEQYF. Here the CDR3 DNA reads TGTGCCTGGAGTGTACGGGGGACAGGGGTTTACGAGCAGTACTTC.

The chain recombines TRBV27 with TRBJ1-5; tentatively, D is TRBD1 (5 bases). The CDR3 runs 15 residues. Trimming removed 5 bases from V and 7 bases from J, with 18 bases in between. Per the germline V gene, CDR1 is MNHEY and CDR2 is SMNVEV (reference sequence). The CDR3 DNA is TGTGCCAGCAGTCTCATCGGCGGGTACAGGCAGCCCCAGCATTTT. The encoded protein is CASSLIGGYRQPQHF.

The chain combines TRBV6-6 with TRBJ2-7; D remains ambiguous. CDR3 length: 15 amino acids. Trimming cost V 2 bases and J 2 bases, with 13 bases left between them. In germline, CDR1 is MNHNY, CDR2 SVGAGI (reference sequence). CDR3 protein: CASSYITGPTYEQYF. The CDR3 nucleotides are TGTGCCAGCAGTTACATAACTGGGCCGACCTACGAGCAGTACTTC.

The chain joins TRBV6-8 to TRBJ2-1; no firm D call. The V end was cut by 11 bases, the J end by 8 bases, with 25 bases between. The CDR3 totals 15 residues. Germline V gene sequence: CDR1 MNHGY, CDR2 SAAAGT. This CDR3 is CALRCGLIEAHEQFF. The CDR3 bases are TGTGCCCTACGTTGCGGATTAATAGAGGCTCATGAGCAGTTCTTC.

This clone was recorded once. V and J are TRBV2 and TRBJ2-4, with 7 bases that match TRBD2. The ends lost 4 bases at V and 0 bases at J; junction bases unmatched: 6. CDR1 SNHLY and CDR2 FYNNEI come from the germline V gene. This CDR3 spans 16 amino acids. The CDR3 here is CASSGLALLAKNIQYF. CDR3 in DNA: TGTGCCAGCAGTGGACTAGCACTATTAGCCAAAAACATTCAGTACTTC.

The rearrangement links TRBV5-5 to TRBJ2-1, with TRBD1 as a possible D gene (6 bases). CDR3 length equals 14 residues. Germline CDR1 SGHKS, CDR2 YYEKEE (reference sequence). V was pared by 0 bases and J by 8 bases, with 12 bases between. CDR3 residues: CASSLGGLAYEQFF. The CDR3 DNA sequence: TGTGCCAGCAGCTTGGGGGGGCTAGCCTATGAGCAGTTCTTC.

The rearrangement uses TRBV19 and TRBJ1-5; tentative D call: TRBD1 (5 bases). This CDR3 spans 13 amino acids. V was trimmed by 8 bases and J by 5 bases, leaving 13 bases between them. Germline V gene sequence: CDR1 LNHDA, CDR2 SQIVND (reference sequence). CDR3 sequence: CASGDGGHQPQHF. CDR3 nucleotides: TGTGCCAGTGGGGACGGGGGTCATCAGCCCCAGCATTTT.

J is TRBJ1-2 and V is TRBV5-1, with 8 positions matching TRBD1. Trimming cost V 5 bases and J 5 bases; bases outside gene matches: 8. Germline lookup yields CDR1 SGHRS and CDR2 YFSETQ. This CDR3 region has 14 residues. The CDR3 loop reads CASSPTGAEYGYTF. CDR3 sequence (DNA): TGCGCCAGCAGTCCGACAGGGGCCGAATATGGCTACACCTTC.

V usage is TRBV28 and J usage is TRBJ2-3, with TRBD1 matching 9 bases. The CDR3 runs 15 residues. The ends lost 6 bases at V and 4 bases at J; junction bases unmatched: 8. CDR1 is MDHEN, CDR2 SYDVKM, per germline. The CDR3 here is CASRTGTGRPDTQYF. In DNA, the CDR3 is TGTGCCAGCAGGACCGGGACAGGGCGCCCAGATACGCAGTATTTT.

This clone has a handful of counts. V usage is TRBV5-1 and J usage is TRBJ2-5, with 8 bases that match TRBD2. The germline V gene encodes CDR1 SGHRS and CDR2 YFSETQ. The length of the CDR3 is 15 residues. Losses at the gene ends were 6 bases for V and 3 bases for J; bases not matched to a gene: 10. The CDR3 DNA reads TGCGCCAGCACTTATAGCGGGACCGTAAAAGAGACCCAGTACTTC. This translates into CASTYSGTVKETQYF.

The chain carries TRBV10-3 and TRBJ2-5, with a possible D match to TRBD2 (5 bases). This CDR3 has 12 residues. V gave up 8 bases and J gave up 4 bases, with 11 bases separating them. Germline V lookup: CDR1 ENHRY, CDR2 SYGVKD. CDR3 sequence reads: CAIALSGETQYF. CDR3 nucleotides: TGTGCCATCGCTTTAAGCGGAGAGACCCAGTACTTC.

The rearrangement links TRBV11-3 to TRBJ2-5; 12 bases match TRBD2. The CDR3 spans 17 residues. Germline V gene sequence: CDR1 SGHNT, CDR2 YENEEA. V shed 5 bases, J shed 0 bases, and the junction held 7 bases outside the gene matches. CDR3 sequence: CASSATSGSAYQETQYF. For the CDR3, the DNA is TGTGCCAGCAGCGCGACTAGCGGGAGCGCGTACCAAGAGACCCAGTACTTC.

The V and J genes are TRBV18 and TRBJ2-7, with D unresolved. This CDR3 contains 15 residues. Germline loops: CDR1 KGHSH, CDR2 LQKENI. Deletions cut 6 bases from V and 5 bases from J, with 20 bases between. The CDR3 DNA reads TGTGCCAGCTCCCCGGTCCAGTCGAACCGCAACGAGCAGTACTTC. It yields the protein CASSPVQSNRNEQYF.

The rearrangement uses TRBV6-1 and TRBJ2-1, with D possibly called TRBD1 or TRBD2 (5 bases each). Germline V gives CDR1 MNHNS, CDR2 SASEGT. The CDR3 runs to 15 residues. V was shortened by 6 bases and J by 4 bases, with 16 bases between the two germline ends. CDR3 amino acids: CASSPGPGVYNEQFF. As DNA, the CDR3 is TGTGCCAGCAGCCCGGGACCTGGGGTTTACAATGAGCAGTTCTTC.

The rearrangement links TRBV9 to TRBJ1-2, with a weak D call TRBD1 (6 bases). The length of the CDR3 is 16 residues. The germline V and J ends were trimmed by 5 bases and 2 bases, with 19 bases remaining between them. Per the germline V gene, CDR1 is SGDLS and CDR2 is YYNGEE. The CDR3 DNA is TGTGCCAGCAGGCTCAGTACCGGGACAACGAACTATGGCTACACCTTC. Translated: CASRLSTGTTNYGYTF.

The chain has TRBV5-6 and TRBJ1-1; D uncertain. CDR3 length equals 12 residues. CDR1 and CDR2 from the germline V gene are SGHDT and YYEEEE. V was cut by 0 bases and J by 6 bases, with 6 bases left in between. This chain's CDR3 is CASSLVGSEAFF. CDR3 DNA: TGTGCCAGCAGCTTGGTGGGGTCTGAAGCTTTCTTT. Using reference TRBV5-6 and TRBJ1-1 for the parts outside the CDR3, the full variable domain is DAGVTQSPTHLIKTRGQQVTLRCSPKSGHDTVSWYQQALGQGPQFIFQYYEEEERQRGNFPDRFSGHQFPNYSSELNVNALLLGDSALYLCASSLVGSEAFFGQGTRLTVV.

V gene TRBV6-1 combines with J gene TRBJ2-5, with D perhaps matching TRBD1 (6 bases). The CDR3 contains 15 residues. Germline V gene sequence: CDR1 MNHNS, CDR2 SASEGT. Trimming took 7 bases from V and 4 from J, leaving 19 bases between them. The CDR3: CASILGQLKGETQYF. CDR3 coding DNA: TGTGCCAGCATCCTAGGACAGCTAAAGGGAGAGACCCAGTACTTC.

V gene TRBV7-6 combines with J gene TRBJ1-2; 9 bases agree with TRBD1. The ends lost 5 bases at V and 5 bases at J; junction bases unmatched: 18. CDR3 length equals 18 residues. CDR1 is SGHVS and CDR2 is FNYEAQ in the germline V gene. This chain's CDR3 is CASSGRRDRADLSYGYTF. The CDR3 region has the DNA TGTGCCAGCAGCGGCCGCCGGGACAGGGCCGATCTTTCATATGGCTACACCTTC.

The chain uses TRBV25-1 and TRBJ2-1, with D unclear. In germline, CDR1 is MGHDK, CDR2 SYGVNS. V was shortened by 8 bases and J by 6 bases, with 17 bases between the two germline ends. The CDR3 sequence is 14 residues long. The CDR3 region is CASLGSTWSNEQFF. Here the CDR3 DNA reads TGTGCCAGCTTGGGATCGACGTGGTCCAATGAGCAGTTCTTC.

The chain has TRBV12-5 and TRBJ2-7; D remains ambiguous. Germline assignment: CDR1 LGHNT and CDR2 FRNRAP. The CDR3 contains 14 residues. The V end lost 3 bases, the J end lost 0 bases, and 9 bases lay between the germline ends. The CDR3, as DNA: TGTGCTAGTGGTTTAAATGCTGGCTCCTACGAGCAGTACTTC. It is translated as CASGLNAGSYEQYF. The full variable domain, with the rest looked up from reference TRBV12-5 and TRBJ2-7, is DARVTQTPRHKVTEMGQEVTMRCQPILGHNTVFWYRQTMMQGLELLAYFRNRAPLDDSGMPKDRFSAEMPDATLATLKIQPSEPRDSAVYFCASGLNAGSYEQYFGPGTRLTVT.

The table lists this clone with many counts. The rearrangement joins TRBV7-2 to TRBJ2-7, with TRBD2 matching 7 bases. The V gene's germline CDR1 is SGHTA and CDR2 FQGNSA. V lost 0 bases and J lost 6; bases outside the gene matches: 5. This CDR3 has 14 residues. CDR3 in DNA: TGTGCCAGCAGCTTAGCGGGGGGGGATACCGAGCAGTACTTC. Encoded protein: CASSLAGGDTEQYF.

The J gene is TRBJ2-1, the V gene TRBV6-7; 8 bases are a match to TRBD2. TRBV6-7 falls under the ORF class, with uncertain function. The CDR3 consists of 15 residues. J was trimmed by 4 bases and V by 7 bases; bases with no gene match: 9. The CDR3 coding sequence is TGTGCCAGCACCCACCGACTAGCGCATTACAATGAGCAGTTCTTC. This translates into CASTHRLAHYNEQFF.